Sequencing of this T cell receptor (beta chain) was carried out in a study of blood T cell repertoires in COVID-19. Sequenced by immunoSEQ multiplex PCR; TCRdb stores in-frame clones only, minus some. The sample shows a few hundred thousand clones, almost 85% of them seen only once. The V gene's germline CDR1 is SGDLS and CDR2 YYNGEE. CDR3 length: 15 amino acids. The V end lost 3 bases, the J end lost 4 bases, and 16 bases lay between the germline ends. The chain has TRBV9 and TRBJ1-2, with D hard to call. Sequenced material: peripheral blood. This clonotype was sampled from a man aged 50-60 years with active or convalescent COVID-19. This CDR3 reads CASSGLQSNTYGYTF. CDR3 coding DNA: TGTGCCAGCAGCGGACTACAGTCAAACACCTATGGCTACACCTTC.